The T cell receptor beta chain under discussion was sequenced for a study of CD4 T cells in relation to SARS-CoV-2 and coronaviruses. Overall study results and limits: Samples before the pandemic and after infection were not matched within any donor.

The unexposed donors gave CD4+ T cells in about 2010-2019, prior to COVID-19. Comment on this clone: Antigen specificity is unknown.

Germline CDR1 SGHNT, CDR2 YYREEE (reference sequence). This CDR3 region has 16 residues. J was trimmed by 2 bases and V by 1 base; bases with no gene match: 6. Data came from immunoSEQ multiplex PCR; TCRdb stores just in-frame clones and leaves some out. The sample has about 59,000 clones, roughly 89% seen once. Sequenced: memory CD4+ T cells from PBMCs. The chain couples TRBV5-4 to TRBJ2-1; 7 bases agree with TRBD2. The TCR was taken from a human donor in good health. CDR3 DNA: TGTGCCAGCAGCTTGCAGGGAGGGATACCCTACAATGAGCAGTTCTTC. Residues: CASSLQGGIPYNEQFF.